The sequence of this T cell receptor beta chain was determined in a study of blood T cell repertoires in COVID-19. Study at large: Material from acute and convalescent COVID-19 was sourced from the United States, Italy and Spain.

Profiling relied on immunoSEQ multiplex PCR, and the TCRdb table lists in-frame clones only, not all of them. The table has 130,000 to 150,000 clones, over 75% seen once; the top ten hold 2.5% to 3.5%. The germline V gene has CDR1 SGHRS and CDR2 YFSETQ. CDR3 length equals 16 residues. J gave up 5 bases and V 0 bases, and 5 bases lay outside the gene matches. The clonotype originates from a woman in her sixties with active COVID-19. The rearrangement joins TRBV5-1 to TRBJ1-6, with 7 bases lining up with TRBD1. Sequenced input: peripheral blood. Here the CDR3 reads CASSLGTGTDNSPLHF. DNA of the CDR3: TGCGCCAGCAGCTTGGGAACCGGGACAGATAATTCACCCCTCCACTTT.